This entry describes one T cell receptor beta chain. This CDR3 spans 15 amino acids. The V and J ends lost 4 bases and 3 bases, in that order; junction bases with no gene match: 7. The germline V gene has CDR1 SGHRS and CDR2 YFSETQ. This sample was taken from a study of T cell changes during pregnancy in multiple sclerosis. Sequencing was performed with immunoSEQ multiplex PCR; in TCRdb, only in-frame clones are kept and a portion is missing. The sample lists about 36,000 clones; around 94% were seen once. Source material: PBMCs (not recorded whether the cells were cultured). This clonotype originated in a female donor with multiple sclerosis, enrolled in a pregnancy study. This sequence joins TRBV5-1 and TRBJ1-2, with 9 bases that match TRBD1. The CDR3 loop reads CASSTRQGDHYGYTF. CDR3 bases: TGCGCCAGCAGCACCCGACAGGGGGACCACTATGGCTACACCTTC.